This T cell receptor (beta chain) appears in the sequencing data of a study of OX40 agonist ivuxolimab in advanced cancers. CDR3 length equals 18 residues. With V trimmed by 0 bases and J by 5 bases, 16 bases remained unmatched. Germline CDR1 and CDR2: SGHNT and YYREEE (reference sequence). The data were produced by immunoSEQ multiplex PCR, yet TCRdb's version contains in-frame clones alone and is incomplete. This sample has about 92,000 clones, with roughly 80% found just once. The chain employs TRBV5-4 and TRBJ1-2; 7 bases map to TRBD1. The sample here was CD4+ or CD8+ T cells sorted from blood, taken in a trial of the OX40 agonist ivuxolimab. The clonotype comes from an adult with an advanced solid tumor such as melanoma, head and neck, liver or kidney cancer. The CDR3 sequence is CASSLDPGQRGPVYGYTF. The CDR3 nucleotides read TGTGCCAGCAGCTTGGATCCGGGACAGCGGGGTCCCGTTTATGGCTACACCTTC. The full variable domain, completed using reference TRBV5-4 and TRBJ1-2, is ETGVTQSPTHLIKTRGQQVTLRCSSQSGHNTVSWYQQALGQGPQFIFQYYREEENGRGNFPPRFSGLQFPNYSSELNVNALELDDSALYLCASSLDPGQRGPVYGYTFGSGTRLTVV.